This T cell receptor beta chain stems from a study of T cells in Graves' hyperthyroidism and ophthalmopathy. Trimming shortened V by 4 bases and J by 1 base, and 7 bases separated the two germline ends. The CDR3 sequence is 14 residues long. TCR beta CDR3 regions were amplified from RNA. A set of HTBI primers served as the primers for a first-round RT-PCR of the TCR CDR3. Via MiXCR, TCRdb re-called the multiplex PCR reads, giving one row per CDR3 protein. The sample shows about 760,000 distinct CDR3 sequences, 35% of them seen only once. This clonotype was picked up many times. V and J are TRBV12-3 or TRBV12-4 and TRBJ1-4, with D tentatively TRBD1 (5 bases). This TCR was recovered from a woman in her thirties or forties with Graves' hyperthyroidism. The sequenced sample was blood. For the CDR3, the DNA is TGTGCCAGCAGTTCCAGGGAAACTAATGAAAAACTGTTTTTT. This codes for CASSSRETNEKLFF.